These 27 T cell receptor beta chains were all obtained from the same sample, sequenced in a study of graft-versus-host responses after intestinal transplantation. Generated by immunoSEQ multiplex PCR, the TCRdb table keeps only in-frame clones and is missing some. The sample consists of around 89,000 clones, 92% of them appearing once. Their antigens are not known. The sequencing used unstimulated CD8+ T cells sorted from spleen or lymph node cells, collected before transplant. All receptors derive from a human donor who was the organ donor for an intestinal transplant.

This clone occurred once. V and J are TRBV4-3 and TRBJ2-1; 9 bases match TRBD2. V was clipped by 3 bases and J by 4 bases; unmatched bases: 4. CDR1 and CDR2 from the germline V gene are LGHNA and YSLEER. The CDR3 covers 15 residues. CDR3 coding DNA: TGCGCCAGCAGCCATGGCGGGGGGGGGTACAATGAGCAGTTCTTC. It yields the protein CASSHGGGGYNEQFF.

The chain combines TRBV11-3 with TRBJ2-3, with TRBD2 identical over 8 bases. The CDR3 consists of 15 residues. V was pared by 3 bases and J by 1 base, with 3 bases of the junction left unmatched. CDR1 is SGHNT and CDR2 is YENEEA in the germline V gene. The CDR3 here is CASSLTSARTDTQYF. The CDR3 DNA sequence: TGTGCCAGCAGCTTGACTAGCGCCCGCACAGATACGCAGTATTTT.

The count of this clone is one. The chain has TRBV19 and TRBJ2-7; D ambiguous. Germline loops: CDR1 LNHDA, CDR2 SQIVND (reference sequence). The CDR3 has 12 residues. V lost 5 bases, J lost 3 bases, and 8 bases lay in between. Written as DNA, the CDR3 is TGTGCCAGTAGTTCTATATTCTACGAGCAGTACTTC. As protein: CASSSIFYEQYF.

The chain is built from TRBV2 and TRBJ2-5; TRBD1 agrees at 9 bases. Germline CDR1 is SNHLY and CDR2 is FYNNEI. CDR3 size: 14 residues. V was clipped by 1 base and J by 11 bases; unmatched bases: 8. Here the CDR3 reads CASSEGTTGGVQYF. The CDR3 bases are TGTGCCAGCAGTGAAGGGACCACAGGGGGCGTGCAGTACTTC.

The genes are TRBV19 and TRBJ2-1; D perhaps matches TRBD2 (5 bases). The V end was cut by 6 bases, the J end by 0 bases, with 12 bases between. The CDR3 has 15 amino acids. Germline V gene data show CDR1 as LNHDA and CDR2 as SQIVND (reference sequence). This CDR3 reads CASSRGRYSYNEQFF. CDR3 bases: TGTGCCAGTAGCCGCGGGCGTTACTCCTACAATGAGCAGTTCTTC.

This clone occurred once. The chain couples TRBV9 to TRBJ1-2; 7 bases agree with TRBD1. The germline gives CDR1 SGDLS, CDR2 YYNGEE. The V gene end was trimmed by 3 bases and the J gene end by 5 bases; junction bases not matched to a gene: 7. This CDR3 region has 14 residues. For the CDR3, the DNA is TGTGCCAGCAGCGCGGCGGCAGGGGGATATGGCTACACCTTC. As protein: CASSAAAGGYGYTF. The entire variable domain, with the rest obtained from reference TRBV9 and TRBJ1-2, is as follows: DSGVTQTPKHLITATGQRVTLRCSPRSGDLSVYWYQQSLDQGLQFLIQYYNGEERAKGNILERFSAQQFPDLHSELNLSSLELGDSALYFCASSAAAGGYGYTFGSGTRLTVV.

This chain uses TRBV7-8 with TRBJ2-2; weak D call: TRBD2 (7 bases). In germline, CDR1 is SGHVS, CDR2 FQNEAQ. The ends were cut back, 1 base at V and 6 bases at J, with 21 bases in the middle. The CDR3 has 18 residues. The chain's CDR3 is CASSLGTAGALAAGELFF. In DNA form, the CDR3 reads TGTGCCAGCAGCTTAGGAACGGCGGGGGCCCTCGCGGCCGGGGAGCTGTTTTTT.

The rearrangement joins TRBV27 to TRBJ2-2, with D unresolved. Trimming cost V 4 bases and J 2 bases, with 8 bases left between them. This CDR3 is built from 14 residues. Germline CDR1 reads MNHEY; CDR2 reads SMNVEV (reference sequence). The DNA for the CDR3 is TGTGCCAGCAGTTACAGCACAAACACCGGGGAGCTGTTTTTT. Translated: CASSYSTNTGELFF.

The chain is built from TRBV4-1 and TRBJ1-2, with 8 bases lining up with TRBD1. V gave up 4 bases and J gave up 2 bases; unmatched junction bases: 6. Per the germline V gene, CDR1 is MGHRA and CDR2 is YSYEKL. The CDR3 covers 15 residues. The CDR3 region is CASSLLDRANYGYTF. CDR3 nucleotide sequence: TGCGCCAGCAGCCTCTTGGACAGGGCCAACTATGGCTACACCTTC.

The rearrangement joins TRBV7-3 to TRBJ2-7, with D perhaps TRBD2 (7 bases). The germline V gene has CDR1 SGHTA and CDR2 FQGTGA. V lost 1 base, J lost 3 bases, and 13 bases lay in between. The CDR3 covers 15 residues. The CDR3: CASSLMGGAGYEQYF. For the CDR3, the DNA is TGTGCCAGCAGCTTAATGGGGGGGGCCGGCTACGAGCAGTACTTC.

The chain is built from TRBV19 and TRBJ1-2, with TRBD1 matching 9 bases. The CDR3 loop spans 15 amino acids. Germline-derived CDR1 and CDR2 are LNHDA and SQIVND (reference sequence). Trimming took 2 bases from V and 5 from J; bases not matched to a gene: 6. CDR3 sequence: CASSIWTGAVYGYTF. CDR3 nucleotide sequence: TGTGCCAGTAGTATATGGACAGGGGCTGTTTATGGCTACACCTTC.

This clone was seen a single time. The chain combines TRBV4-1 with TRBJ2-5, with D tentatively TRBD2 (6 bases). Germline loops: CDR1 MGHRA, CDR2 YSYEKL. The CDR3 covers 15 residues. V lost 0 bases to trimming and J lost 4 bases, with 12 bases between them. The CDR3 region has the DNA TGCGCCAGCAGCCAAGATACGGGGGTGGGAGAGACCCAGTACTTC. This gives the protein CASSQDTGVGETQYF.

The chain carries TRBV9 and TRBJ2-3; the match to TRBD2 covers 8 bases. This CDR3 is built from 16 residues. Trimming cost V 2 bases and J 0 bases; bases outside gene matches: 5. Germline values: CDR1 SGDLS, CDR2 YYNGEE. The CDR3 DNA sequence: TGTGCCAGCAGCGTGGGTAGCGGGGACAGCACAGATACGCAGTATTTT. Its protein product is CASSVGSGDSTDTQYF.

V and J are TRBV6-5 and TRBJ1-4; TRBD1 might be the D (5 bases). The germline CDR1 and CDR2 sequences are MNHEY and SVGAGI. This CDR3 has 15 amino acids. V was cut by 1 base and J by 6 bases, with 12 bases left in between. CDR3 sequence reads: CASSYYRYRDEKLFF. The CDR3 DNA follows: TGTGCCAGCAGTTACTACAGGTACCGGGATGAAAAACTGTTTTTT.

The chain uses TRBV2 and TRBJ2-3; TRBD2 might be the D (6 bases). With 7 bases removed from V and 0 bases from J, the gap between germline ends came to 23 bases. CDR3 length: 18 residues. Germline CDR1 reads SNHLY; CDR2 reads FYNNEI. The chain's CDR3 is CASNLAWDSSTSTDTQYF. The CDR3 nucleotides are TGTGCCAGCAATTTGGCTTGGGACTCCTCTACTAGCACAGATACGCAGTATTTT.

The gene calls are TRBV6-6 and TRBJ2-7, with a weak D call TRBD2 (7 bases). Germline V gives CDR1 MNHNY, CDR2 SVGAGI (reference sequence). This CDR3 comprises 12 residues. The V end was cut by 6 bases, the J end by 6 bases, with 12 bases between. CDR3 sequence: CASSGGGGEQYF. As DNA, the CDR3 is TGTGCCAGCAGCGGAGGGGGGGGCGAGCAGTACTTC.

The chain couples TRBV2 to TRBJ2-1, with 12 bases identical to TRBD2. The CDR3 is 18 residues long. Trimming removed 6 bases from V and 5 bases from J; junction bases left unmatched: 14. Germline CDR1 reads SNHLY; CDR2 reads FYNNEI. The CDR3: CASSALAGGLLEHNEQFF. CDR3 nucleotides: TGTGCCAGCAGCGCTCTAGCGGGGGGGCTGCTCGAACACAATGAGCAGTTCTTC. The variable domain in full, with the rest retrieved from reference TRBV2 and TRBJ2-1, is EPEVTQTPSHQVTQMGQEVILRCVPISNHLYFYWYRQILGQKVEFLVSFYNNEISEKSEIFDDQFSVERPDGSNFTLKIRSTKLEDSAMYFCASSALAGGLLEHNEQFFGPGTRLTVL.

CDR3 region: CASSTGGTTEAFF. CDR3 DNA: TGTGCCAGTAGTACAGGGGGTACCACTGAAGCTTTCTTT. V is TRBV19 and J is TRBJ1-1; 7 bases map to TRBD1. The junction had 3 bases not matched to a gene; V was cut back by 4 bases and J by 4 bases. Germline CDR1 is LNHDA and CDR2 is SQIVND (reference sequence). The CDR3 consists of 13 residues. The full variable domain, rest sourced from reference TRBV19 and TRBJ1-1, is DGGITQSPKYLFRKEGQNVTLSCEQNLNHDAMYWYRQDPGQGLRLIYYSQIVNDFQKGDIAEGYSVSREKKESFPLTVTSAQKNPTAFYLCASSTGGTTEAFFGQGTRLTVV.

CDR3 in amino acids: CASSATGDSYEQYF. In DNA form, the CDR3 reads TGTGCCAGTAGTGCGACAGGGGACTCCTACGAGCAGTACTTC. V gene TRBV19 combines with J gene TRBJ2-7, with TRBD1 matching over 8 bases. The germline V gene has CDR1 LNHDA and CDR2 SQIVND (reference sequence). V gave up 5 bases and J gave up 0 bases; unmatched junction bases: 3. The CDR3 spans 14 residues. Looking up the rest from reference TRBV19 and TRBJ2-7 gives the full variable domain: DGGITQSPKYLFRKEGQNVTLSCEQNLNHDAMYWYRQDPGQGLRLIYYSQIVNDFQKGDIAEGYSVSREKKESFPLTVTSAQKNPTAFYLCASSATGDSYEQYFGPGTRLTVT.

CDR3 in amino acids: CASSQEVLAGQDTQYF. DNA for the CDR3: TGCGCCAGCAGCCAAGAAGTACTAGCGGGGCAAGATACGCAGTATTTT. The chain links TRBV4-1 to TRBJ2-3, with 10 nucleotides matching TRBD2. Germline CDR1 is MGHRA and CDR2 is YSYEKL. Trimming removed 0 bases from V and 5 bases from J; junction bases left unmatched: 5. This CDR3 has 16 amino acids.

The chain employs TRBV7-2 and TRBJ2-7; 9 nucleotides align to TRBD2. The ends lost 3 bases at V and 1 base at J; junction bases unmatched: 1. The CDR3 has 14 residues. CDR1 SGHTA and CDR2 FQGNSA come from the germline V gene. CDR3: CASSFSGGSYEQYF. The CDR3 DNA follows: TGTGCCAGCAGCTTTAGCGGGGGATCCTACGAGCAGTACTTC.

CDR3 DNA: TGTGCCAGCACCCCCGGGACTGGGAATTCACCCCTCCACTTT. This translates into CASTPGTGNSPLHF. The chain employs TRBV27 and TRBJ1-6; possibly TRBD1 for D (5 bases). Trimming removed 7 bases at V and 7 bases at J, with 14 bases between. Germline V gene data show CDR1 as MNHEY and CDR2 as SMNVEV (reference sequence). The CDR3 sequence is 14 residues long.

The count of this clone is one. The chain uses TRBV5-5 and TRBJ1-2, with 10 bases lining up with TRBD1. The CDR3 spans 16 residues. Germline lookup yields CDR1 SGHKS and CDR2 YYEKEE (reference sequence). V shed 4 bases, J shed 8 bases, and the junction held 14 bases outside the gene matches. The CDR3 DNA reads as TGTGCCAGCAGCCTTGGGACAGGGGCGACTTTAAACGGCTACACCTTC. Translation: CASSLGTGATLNGYTF.

V usage is TRBV4-3 and J usage is TRBJ1-5, with D perhaps TRBD1 (5 bases). The germline CDR1 and CDR2 sequences are LGHNA and YSLEER. Trimming took 0 bases from V and 3 from J, leaving 9 bases between them. The CDR3 is made up of 15 amino acids. The CDR3 loop is CASSQDRANNQPQHF. For the CDR3, the DNA is TGCGCCAGCAGCCAAGACAGGGCTAACAATCAGCCCCAGCATTTT.

The chain employs TRBV29-1 and TRBJ2-3, with TRBD1 matching 10 bases. V was clipped by 3 bases and J by 4 bases; unmatched bases: 7. The germline V gene encodes CDR1 SQVTM and CDR2 ANQGSEA. CDR3 length equals 15 residues. The CDR3 is CSVEETGGRSDTQYF. In DNA form, the CDR3 reads TGCAGCGTTGAGGAGACAGGGGGCCGGTCAGATACGCAGTATTTT.

J is TRBJ1-1 and V is TRBV25-1, with 7 bases lining up with TRBD1. The V gene's germline CDR1 is MGHDK and CDR2 SYGVNS. This CDR3 contains 14 residues. Trimming at V came to 5 bases and at J to 4 bases, leaving 7 bases not matched to a gene. The CDR3 DNA reads TGTGCCAGCAGTCCTGGGACAGCCGGCACTGAAGCTTTCTTT. Residues: CASSPGTAGTEAFF. The entire variable domain, with the rest obtained from reference TRBV25-1 and TRBJ1-1, is as follows: EADIYQTPRYLVIGTGKKITLECSQTMGHDKMYWYQQDPGMELHLIHYSYGVNSTEKGDLSSESTVSRIRTEHFPLTLESARPSHTSQYLCASSPGTAGTEAFFGQGTRLTVV.

The chain uses TRBV20-1 and TRBJ1-2; D unclear. CDR1 and CDR2 (germline): DFQATT, SNEGSKA (reference sequence). Trimming took 3 bases from V and 8 from J, leaving 10 bases between them. The CDR3 contains 11 residues. As DNA, the CDR3 is TGCAGTGCTAGTGAGGGAGGAGGCTACACCTTC. Protein product: CSASEGGGYTF.